The 6 T cell receptor beta chains reported below all come from one sample, sequenced in a study of blood T cell repertoires in COVID-19. The table came from immunoSEQ multiplex PCR; TCRdb's copy has only in-frame clones and leaves some out. The data contain about 280,000 clones, roughly 85% of them seen just once; the ten biggest clones take up 5.1%. The sample consisted of peripheral blood. These receptors were obtained from a man in his fifties or sixties with active or convalescent COVID-19.

The rearrangement joins TRBV29-1 to TRBJ2-7, with a weak D call TRBD2 (6 bases). The CDR3 spans 12 residues. From germline, CDR1 is SQVTM and CDR2 ANQGSEA. Trimming removed 6 bases at V and 7 bases at J, with 16 bases between. CDR3 sequence: CSVEVVGREQYF. The CDR3 DNA reads as TGCAGCGTCGAGGTCGTGGGGAGGGAGCAGTACTTC.

V gene TRBV6-7 combines with J gene TRBJ1-6; the D gene is possibly TRBD1 (6 bases). TRBV6-7 is treated as an ORF (open reading frame) with a function not yet certain. The CDR3 has 16 amino acids. Trimming removed 0 bases at V and 4 bases at J, with 10 bases between. CDR3 sequence: CASSYSSGAYNSPLHF. CDR3 nucleotides: TGTGCCAGCAGTTACTCGTCAGGGGCATATAATTCACCCCTCCACTTT.

This clone was counted only a few times. The chain is built from TRBV6-5 and TRBJ2-3; 7 bases are a match to TRBD1. The CDR3 sequence is 15 residues long. Germline V gives CDR1 MNHEY, CDR2 SVGAGI. The trim removed 0 bases at V and 3 bases at J, leaving 3 bases unmatched. CDR3 protein: CASSYSVRGTDTQYF. The CDR3 coding sequence is TGTGCCAGCAGTTACTCGGTCAGGGGGACAGATACGCAGTATTTT.

V usage is TRBV18 and J usage is TRBJ1-2; the D gene is possibly TRBD1 (6 bases). Trimming took off 3 bases at V and 5 bases at J, with 16 bases between the two ends. This CDR3 is built from 15 residues. Germline assignment: CDR1 KGHSH and CDR2 LQKENI. For the CDR3, the DNA is TGTGCCAGCTCACCTACAGGGTTGGACCTGTATGGCTACACCTTC. It encodes CASSPTGLDLYGYTF. The whole variable domain, remainder taken from reference TRBV18 and TRBJ1-2, is NAGVMQNPRHLVRRRGQEARLRCSPMKGHSHVYWYRQLPEEGLKFMVYLQKENIIDESGMPKERFSAEFPKEGPSILRIQQVVRGDSAAYFCASSPTGLDLYGYTFGSGTRLTVV.

The V gene is TRBV9, the J gene TRBJ2-5; tentatively, D is TRBD1 (6 bases). This CDR3 region has 14 residues. The germline V gene encodes CDR1 SGDLS and CDR2 YYNGEE. Trimming shortened V by 3 bases and J by 5 bases, and 14 bases separated the two germline ends. The CDR3 protein is CASSATGMGETQYF. DNA of the CDR3: TGTGCCAGCAGCGCCACAGGGATGGGGGAGACCCAGTACTTC.

The CDR3 bases are TGTGCCAGCAGCCTCAAAACTAGTAACAATGAGCAGTTCTTC. Translating it yields CASSLKTSNNEQFF. This rearrangement joins TRBV7-9 to TRBJ2-1; tentatively, D is TRBD2 (5 bases). Looked up from germline, CDR1 is SEHNR and CDR2 is FQNEAQ (reference sequence). The CDR3 is 14 residues long. V was trimmed by 5 bases and J by 5 bases, leaving 13 bases between them.